These 2 T cell receptor beta chains were all obtained from the same sample, sequenced in a study of T-cell reconstitution after alpha-beta-depleted transplantation in children. As it was prepared, the TCRbeta library received unique molecular identifiers. One entry per CDR3 protein, called by TCRdb with MiXCR from the PCR reads. The table records around 440,000 distinct CDR3 sequences, about 10% of them present only once. The specimen was PBMCs, collected before TCRalphabeta/CD19-depleted stem cell transplant. The source of these receptors is a child aged 2 to 15 with inherited bone marrow failure, due to receive a stem cell transplant.

This clonotype appeared once. Just one base apart from a much larger clone, this may be a read error. J is TRBJ2-7 and V is TRBV13; unclear D gene. The CDR3 is made up of 13 amino acids. Germline CDR1 reads PRHDT; CDR2 reads FYEKMQ (reference sequence). Here the CDR3 DNA reads TGTGCCAGCAGTGTAGGCGGTATCCACGACCAGTACTTC. Translating gives CASSVGGIHDQYF.

This clonotype turned up a few times. The chain is built from TRBV6-2 or TRBV6-3 and TRBJ2-2; 10 bases match TRBD2. J gave up 1 base and V 7 bases, and 9 bases lay outside the gene matches. This CDR3 spans 17 amino acids. The germline CDR1 and CDR2 sequences are MNHEY and SVGEGT. The CDR3 is CASTLAGILMNTGELFF. Written as DNA, the CDR3 is TGTGCCAGCACACTAGCGGGGATACTGATGAACACCGGGGAGCTGTTTTTT.